One and the same sample provided the 6 T cell receptor beta chains below, sequenced in a study of blood T cells in healthy people across ages. A sample-barcoded 5' primer and a J-beta primer mix were used in a second PCR of about 7 to 11 cycles. Using its own MiXCR run on the 5' RACE reads, TCRdb lists one record per CDR3 protein. Counted here are roughly 1,800,000 distinct CDR3 sequences, about 50% occurring once; the ten biggest clones make up over 2%. Sequenced sample: blood. The receptors originated from a woman between 40 and 55 years old in good health.

V usage is TRBV27 and J usage is TRBJ2-3; D perhaps matches TRBD1 (5 bases). CDR1 and CDR2 (germline): MNHEY, SMNVEV (reference sequence). The CDR3 has 16 residues. With 2 bases removed from V and 5 bases from J, the gap between germline ends came to 17 bases. Here the CDR3 reads CASSLRQLAYGDTQYF. The CDR3 coding sequence is TGTGCCAGCAGTTTAAGACAGTTGGCTTACGGAGATACGCAGTATTTT.

Note on this clonotype: One junction end disagrees with the germline gene, perhaps due to a read error. This chain joins TRBV20-1 and TRBJ1-2; D is unresolved. The germline V gene has CDR1 DFQATT and CDR2 SNEGSKA (reference sequence). The CDR3 spans 13 residues. CDR3 residues: CSAGSSNSYGNTF. CDR3 bases: TGCAGTGCTGGTAGTTCCAACTCCTATGGCAACACCTTC.

The rearrangement uses TRBV7-9 and TRBJ2-5; TRBD1 aligns across 8 bases. Unmatched junction bases numbered 6, after V lost 5 bases and J lost 1 base. The CDR3 loop spans 15 amino acids. The germline V gene encodes CDR1 SEHNR and CDR2 FQNEAQ (reference sequence). The CDR3: CASSIPTGVQETQYF. The CDR3 DNA is TGTGCCAGCAGCATTCCGACAGGGGTCCAAGAGACCCAGTACTTC.

The V gene is TRBV20-1, the J gene TRBJ2-1; D remains unclear. V was pared by 5 bases and J by 0 bases, with 20 bases between. CDR1 DFQATT and CDR2 SNEGSKA come from the germline V gene (reference sequence). The CDR3 is 17 amino acids. CDR3 sequence: CSAPIPPTESSYNEQFF. CDR3 bases: TGCAGTGCTCCAATCCCCCCCACAGAGAGCTCCTACAATGAGCAGTTCTTC.

In its sample, this clonotype was seen many times. The gene calls are TRBV7-2 and TRBJ2-7; D gene unclear. Germline V gene sequence: CDR1 SGHTA, CDR2 FQGNSA. Trimming cost V 6 bases and J 1 base, with 4 bases left between them. This CDR3 region has 11 residues. The DNA of the CDR3 is TGTGCCAGCAGGACTTCCTACGAGCAGTACTTC. Protein sequence: CASRTSYEQYF.

This chain connects TRBV20-1 to TRBJ2-4; 9 nucleotides line up with TRBD1. V shed 0 bases and J 2 bases; nucleotides not matched to a gene: 5. Per germline, CDR1 DFQATT and CDR2 SNEGSKA (reference sequence). This CDR3 spans 16 amino acids. The CDR3 here is CSARDWTGVSKNIQYF. The CDR3 region has the DNA TGCAGTGCTAGAGATTGGACAGGGGTTTCCAAAAACATTCAGTACTTC.